The entry below describes one T cell receptor beta chain. The source of the sample is a study of blood T cell repertoires in COVID-19. Overall study: The cDNA or gDNA used as material had been derived from T cells, B-cell-depleted T cells, or PBMCs.

As processed by the authors: Reference gene primer amplification gave nucleated cell count estimates. Libraries were prepared by immunoSEQ multiplex PCR; TCRdb keeps only in-frame clonotypes and omits some of them. V and J calls and clone size are as listed in that table; D and trimming were resolved from the DNA. Of about 69,000 clones listed, roughly 80% are singletons. Germline V gives CDR1 SGHNT, CDR2 YENEEA. The CDR3 runs 18 residues. With 0 bases removed from V and 0 bases from J, the gap between germline ends came to 12 bases. The source is a man in his sixties with acute or convalescent COVID-19. The chain recombines TRBV11-3 with TRBJ1-6; D is uncertain. Sequenced input: peripheral blood. The DNA of the CDR3 is TGTGCCAGCAGCTTAGAGAGTGGCGGTAGCTCCTATAATTCACCCCTCCACTTT. It encodes CASSLESGGSSYNSPLHF.